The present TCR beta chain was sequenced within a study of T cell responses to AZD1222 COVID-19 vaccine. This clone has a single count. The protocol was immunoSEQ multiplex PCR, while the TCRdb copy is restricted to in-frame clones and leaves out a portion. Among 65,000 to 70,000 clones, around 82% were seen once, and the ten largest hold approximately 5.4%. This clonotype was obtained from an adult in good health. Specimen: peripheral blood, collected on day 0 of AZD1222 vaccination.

The CDR3 spells CASSTATGSKLEKLFF. The DNA for the CDR3 is TGTGCCAGCAGCACTGCGACAGGGTCCAAACTTGAAAAACTGTTTTTT. J is TRBJ1-4 and V is TRBV5-6; TRBD1 matches 7 bases. This CDR3 contains 16 residues. Germline V gene sequence: CDR1 SGHDT, CDR2 YYEEEE. With 4 bases clipped from V and 7 bases from J, the junction kept 13 bases outside the gene matches.